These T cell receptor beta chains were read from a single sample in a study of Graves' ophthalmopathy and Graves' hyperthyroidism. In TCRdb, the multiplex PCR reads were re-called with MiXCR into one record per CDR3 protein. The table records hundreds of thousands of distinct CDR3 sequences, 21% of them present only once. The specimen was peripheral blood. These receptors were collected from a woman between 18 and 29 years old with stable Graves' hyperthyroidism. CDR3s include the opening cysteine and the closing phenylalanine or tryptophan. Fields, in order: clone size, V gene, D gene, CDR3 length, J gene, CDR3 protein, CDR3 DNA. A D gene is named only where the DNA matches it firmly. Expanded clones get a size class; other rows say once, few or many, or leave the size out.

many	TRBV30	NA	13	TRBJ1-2	CAWSLGRNYGYTF	TGTGCCTGGAGCTTGGGCAGGAACTATGGCTACACCTTC
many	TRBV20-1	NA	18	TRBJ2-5	CSARALKRKPGAGETQYF	TGCAGTGCTAGAGCTCTAAAACGAAAACCGGGGGCGGGGGAGACCCAGTACTTC
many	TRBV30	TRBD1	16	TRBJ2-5	CAWSESGTGIQETQYF	TGTGCCTGGAGCGAATCCGGGACAGGGATCCAAGAGACCCAGTACTTC
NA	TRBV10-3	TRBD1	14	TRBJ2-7	CAISESGQGNEQYF	TGTGCCATCAGTGAGTCAGGACAGGGGAACGAGCAGTACTTC
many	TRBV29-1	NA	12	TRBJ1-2	CSGTGSGYGYTF	TGCAGCGGCACAGGGTCGGGCTATGGCTACACCTTC
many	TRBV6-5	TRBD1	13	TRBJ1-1	CASRRGQGTEAFF	TGTGCCAGCAGGAGGGGGCAAGGGACTGAAGCTTTCTTT
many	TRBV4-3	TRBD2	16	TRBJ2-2	CASSQGSGSLSGELFF	TGCGCCAGCAGCCAAGGGAGCGGGAGCTTGTCCGGGGAGCTGTTTTTT
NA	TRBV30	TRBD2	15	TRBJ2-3	CAWSVPAGVTDTQYF	TGTGCCTGGAGTGTACCAGCGGGAGTTACAGATACGCAGTATTTT
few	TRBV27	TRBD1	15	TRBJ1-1	CASSLDGGGLGEAFF	TGTGCCAGCAGTTTAGATGGAGGGGGCCTGGGTGAAGCTTTCTTT
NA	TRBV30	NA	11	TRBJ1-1	CAWNRNTEAFF	TGTGCCTGGAACAGGAACACTGAAGCTTTCTTT
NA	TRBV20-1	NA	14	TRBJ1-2	CSARPQVKAYGYTF	TGCAGTGCTAGACCACAGGTGAAGGCCTATGGCTACACCTTC
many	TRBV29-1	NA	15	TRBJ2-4	CSVEVVATSKNIQYF	TGCAGCGTTGAAGTGGTAGCGACCTCCAAAAACATTCAGTACTTC
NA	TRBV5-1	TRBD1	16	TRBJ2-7	CASSSYPGQGVYEQYF	TGCGCCAGCAGCTCCTACCCGGGACAGGGGGTCTACGAGCAGTACTTC
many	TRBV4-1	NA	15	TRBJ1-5	CASSKEGLSNQPQHF	TGCGCCAGCAGCAAGGAGGGTCTCAGCAATCAGCCCCAGCATTTT
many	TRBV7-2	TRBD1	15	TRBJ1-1	CASRQRQGQITEAFF	TGTGCCAGCAGACAACGACAGGGCCAAATCACTGAAGCTTTCTTT
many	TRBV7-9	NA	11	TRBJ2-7	CASSFAREQYF	TGTGCCAGCAGCTTCGCGAGAGAGCAGTACTTC
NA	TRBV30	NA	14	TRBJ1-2	CAWSGEGRFGGYTF	TGTGCCTGGAGTGGAGAGGGGAGGTTCGGCGGCTACACCTTC
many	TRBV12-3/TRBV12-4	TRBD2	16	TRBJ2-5	CASTYTSGSGQETQYF	TGTGCCAGCACTTACACTAGCGGGAGTGGGCAAGAGACCCAGTACTTC
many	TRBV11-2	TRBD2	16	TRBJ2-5	CASSLGVAGTQETQYF	TGTGCCAGCAGCTTAGGTGTAGCGGGAACGCAAGAGACCCAGTACTTC
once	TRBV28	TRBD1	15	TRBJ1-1	CASSLLPGQRHEAFF	TGTGCCAGCAGTTTGCTACCGGGACAGAGACATGAAGCTTTCTTT
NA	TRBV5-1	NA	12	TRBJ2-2	CASTGDTGELFF	TGCGCCAGCACCGGGGACACCGGGGAGCTGTTTTTT
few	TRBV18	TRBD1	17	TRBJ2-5	CASSPASGQGAGETQYF	TGTGCCAGCTCACCAGCCTCGGGCCAGGGGGCCGGGGAGACCCAGTACTTC
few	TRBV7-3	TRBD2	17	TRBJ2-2	CASSSSRLAGNTGELFF	TGTGCCAGCAGCTCGAGTAGACTAGCGGGAAACACCGGGGAGCTGTTTTTT
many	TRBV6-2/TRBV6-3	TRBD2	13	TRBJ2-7	CALGGGRLGEQYF	TGTGCTTTGGGCGGCGGGAGACTGGGCGAGCAGTACTTC
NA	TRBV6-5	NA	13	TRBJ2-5	CAGSFRVTETQYF	TGTGCCGGCAGTTTCCGGGTGACGGAGACCCAGTACTTC
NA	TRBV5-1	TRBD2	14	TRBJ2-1	CASSRVGRADEQFF	TGCGCCAGCAGTAGGGTCGGGAGGGCTGATGAGCAGTTCTTC
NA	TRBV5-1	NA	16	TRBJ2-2	CASSIRTGTNTGELFF	TGCGCCAGCAGCATAAGGACGGGGACAAACACCGGGGAGCTGTTTTTT
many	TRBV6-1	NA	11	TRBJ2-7	CASSFGHEQYF	TGTGCCAGCAGCTTCGGACACGAGCAGTACTTC
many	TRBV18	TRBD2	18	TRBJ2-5	CASSPPFETSGNQETQYF	TGTGCCAGCTCACCACCCTTCGAAACTAGCGGGAATCAAGAGACCCAGTACTTC
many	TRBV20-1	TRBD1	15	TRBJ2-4	CSARDPGQGGNIKYF	TGCAGTGCTAGAGATCCGGGACAGGGTGGTAACATTAAGTACTTC
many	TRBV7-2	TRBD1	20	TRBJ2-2	CASSLPLIRQGAANTGELFF	TGTGCCAGCAGCTTACCACTGATTCGACAGGGGGCGGCGAACACCGGGGAGCTGTTTTTT
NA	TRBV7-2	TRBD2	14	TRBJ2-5	CASRVGTSRQTQYF	TGTGCCAGCAGGGTCGGGACTAGCAGGCAGACCCAGTACTTC
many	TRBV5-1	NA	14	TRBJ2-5	CASSLVANQETQYF	TGCGCCAGCAGCTTGGTAGCGAACCAAGAGACCCAGTACTTC
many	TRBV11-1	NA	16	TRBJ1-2	CASTLQEGSLNYGYTF	TGTGCCAGCACGTTACAGGAAGGATCTTTAAACTATGGCTACACCTTC
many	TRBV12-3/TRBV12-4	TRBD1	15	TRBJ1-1	CASSFGGQLNTEAFF	TGTGCCAGCAGTTTCGGGGGACAGTTGAACACTGAAGCTTTCTTT
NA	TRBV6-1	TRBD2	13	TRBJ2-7	CATRLAGGYEQYF	TGTGCCACCCGGTTAGCGGGGGGTTACGAGCAGTACTTC
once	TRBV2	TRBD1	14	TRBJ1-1	CASRNGQGPTEAFF	TGTGCCAGCAGAAACGGACAGGGGCCCACTGAAGCTTTCTTT
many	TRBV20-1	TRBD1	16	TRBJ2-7	CSARDPRTGTSYEQYF	TGCAGTGCTAGAGATCCCAGGACAGGGACCTCCTACGAGCAGTACTTC
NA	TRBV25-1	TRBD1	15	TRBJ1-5	CASSDDRAGNQPQHF	TGTGCCAGCAGTGACGACAGGGCAGGCAATCAGCCCCAGCATTTT
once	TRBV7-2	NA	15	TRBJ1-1	CASSLWGSGGTEAFF	TGTGCCAGCAGCTTATGGGGTTCTGGGGGAACTGAAGCTTTCTTT
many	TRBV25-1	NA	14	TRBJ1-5	CASSADSRDQPQHF	TGTGCCAGCAGTGCGGACAGTAGGGATCAGCCCCAGCATTTT
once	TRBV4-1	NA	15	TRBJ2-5	CASSHWALSQETQYF	TGCGCCAGCAGCCATTGGGCCCTCTCCCAAGAGACCCAGTACTTC
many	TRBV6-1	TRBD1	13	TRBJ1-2	CASKNAGGHGYTF	TGTGCCAGCAAGAACGCAGGGGGCCATGGCTACACCTTC
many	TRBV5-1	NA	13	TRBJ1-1	CASKHQGHTEAFF	TGCGCCAGCAAACACCAGGGACACACTGAAGCTTTCTTT
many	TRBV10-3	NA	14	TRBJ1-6	CAISEEGSNSPLHF	TGTGCCATCAGTGAGGAGGGATCCAATTCACCCCTCCACTTT
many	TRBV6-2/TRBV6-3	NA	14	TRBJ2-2	CASQGAPHTGELFF	TGTGCCAGCCAGGGTGCCCCCCACACCGGGGAGCTGTTTTTT
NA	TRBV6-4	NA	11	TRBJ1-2	CAVLGGSGYTF	TGTGCCGTTCTTGGGGGAAGTGGCTACACCTTC
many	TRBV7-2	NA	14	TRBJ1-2	CASSLRGRTYGYTF	TGTGCCAGCAGCTTACGGGGCAGAACCTATGGCTACACCTTC
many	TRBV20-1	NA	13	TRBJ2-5	CSVVREPQETQYF	TGCAGCGTAGTCCGGGAGCCCCAAGAGACCCAGTACTTC
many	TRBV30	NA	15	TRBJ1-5	CAWSRRRGVGQPQHF	TGTGCCTGGAGCCGCCGAAGGGGCGTAGGACAGCCCCAGCATTTT
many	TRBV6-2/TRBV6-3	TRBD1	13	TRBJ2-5	CASSLDRVRTQYF	TGTGCCAGCAGTCTGGACAGGGTCAGGACCCAGTACTTC
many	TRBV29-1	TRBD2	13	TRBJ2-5	CSVGGGRGETQYF	TGCAGCGTTGGTGGCGGGAGGGGAGAGACCCAGTACTTC
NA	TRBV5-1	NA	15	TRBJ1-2	CASSTLQGSDYGYTF	TGCGCCAGCAGCACCCTACAGGGAAGCGACTATGGCTACACCTTC
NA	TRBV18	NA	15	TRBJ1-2	CASSPRGLTNYGYTF	TGTGCCAGCTCACCACGGGGGCTAACTAACTATGGCTACACCTTC
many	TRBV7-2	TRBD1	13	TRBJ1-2	CASSTDRGYGYTF	TGTGCCAGCAGCACAGACAGGGGTTATGGCTACACCTTC
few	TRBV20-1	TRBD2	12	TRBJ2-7	CSQRRREIEQYF	TGCTCCCAGAGACGGCGGGAGATCGAGCAGTACTTC